The 25 T cell receptor beta chains in this list originate from one sample, sequenced in a study of radiation and T cells in renal cell carcinoma (dated by TCRdb to between 2020 and 2021). Library preparation was by the immunoSEQ multiplex PCR assay. TCRdb holds this immuneACCESS table with in-frame rearrangements only. Some clones are missing; in checked studies, unresolved V genes explain under half, and the rest has no known cause. The sample has approximately 31,000 clones on record, approximately 84% of them singletons. Approximately 30% of the sample comes from the top ten. This specimen's time point label, interpreted: blood 4 weeks post-SBRT, at nephrectomy. The sample's treatment or condition label, decoded: 15 Gy SBRT to primary tumor, nephrectomy 4 weeks later. This material consisted of blood, taken from a patient whose treatment included radiotherapy and nephrectomy. These receptor sequences come from a man aged 55 to 70 with renal cell carcinoma.

The gene calls are TRBV7-9 and TRBJ2-3; D unclear. Looked up from germline, CDR1 is SEHNR and CDR2 is FQNEAQ (reference sequence). Trimming cost V 5 bases and J 2 bases, with 8 bases left between them. This CDR3 comprises 13 residues. CDR3 DNA sequence: TGTGCCAGCAGCGGCGGCCCCACAGATACGCAGTATTTT. Its protein product is CASSGGPTDTQYF.

V is TRBV6-5 and J is TRBJ2-7, with D maybe TRBD1 (5 bases). The CDR3 runs 12 residues. Germline CDR1 MNHEY, CDR2 SVGAGI. Deletions cut 5 bases from V and 3 bases from J, with 8 bases between. CDR3 nucleotide sequence: TGTGCCAGCAGTCCTCAGGGCTACGAGCAGTACTTC. It encodes CASSPQGYEQYF.

The chain combines TRBV18 with TRBJ2-3, with 7 bases matching TRBD1. The CDR3 has 14 amino acids. V lost 2 bases, J lost 3 bases, and 2 bases stayed unmatched. Germline V gene data show CDR1 as KGHSH and CDR2 as LQKENI. The DNA for the CDR3 is TGTGCCAGCTCACCAGACAGGGCAACAGATACGCAGTATTTT. Translation gives CASSPDRATDTQYF.

CDR3 nucleotides: TGTGCCACCAGTGATTGGGACAGCCCCTATCAGCCCCAGCATTTT. Translating it yields CATSDWDSPYQPQHF. This rearrangement joins TRBV15 to TRBJ1-5; 7 nucleotides align to TRBD1. The CDR3 is 15 residues long. Per germline, CDR1 LNHNV and CDR2 YYDKDF (reference sequence). After removal of 6 bases from V and 5 bases from J, the junction contained 10 bases not matched to a gene.

This chain links TRBV7-9 with TRBJ1-2; 7 nucleotides agree with TRBD1. The CDR3 is 16 residues long. V dropped 4 bases and J dropped 3; count of bases not matched to a gene: 11. In germline, CDR1 is SEHNR, CDR2 FQNEAQ (reference sequence). The CDR3 nucleotides read TGTGCCAGCAGCTCCGGGCAGGGGGGATGGTACTATGGCTACACCTTC. Encoded protein: CASSSGQGGWYYGYTF. The variable domain in full, completed from reference TRBV7-9 and TRBJ1-2, reads DTGVSQNPRHKITKRGQNVTFRCDPISEHNRLYWYRQTLGQGPEFLTYFQNEAQLEKSRLLSDRFSAERPKGSFSTLEIQRTEQGDSAMYLCASSSGQGGWYYGYTFGSGTRLTVV.

The chain's CDR3 is CASSEAPPVGLAGESDGELFF. In nucleotides, the CDR3 is TGTGCCAGCAGTGAAGCGCCCCCCGTCGGGCTAGCGGGAGAAAGCGACGGGGAGCTGTTTTTT. This chain uses TRBV6-1 with TRBJ2-2; 10 nucleotides align to TRBD2. V lost 0 bases, J lost 7 bases, and 20 bases stayed unmatched. The CDR3 loop spans 21 amino acids. Per germline, CDR1 MNHNS and CDR2 SASEGT.

The sample holds one count of this clone. V gene TRBV7-3 combines with J gene TRBJ2-2; tentatively, D is TRBD1 (6 bases). The CDR3 consists of 13 residues. CDR1 and CDR2 from the germline V gene are SGHTA and FQGTGA. V was shortened by 5 bases and J by 6 bases, with 10 bases between the two germline ends. For the CDR3, the DNA is TGTGCCAGCAGCCTAAGGGGGTCCGGGGAGCTGTTTTTT. Its protein product is CASSLRGSGELFF. The entire variable domain, with the rest obtained from reference TRBV7-3 and TRBJ2-2, is as follows: GAGVSQTPSNKVTEKGKYVELRCDPISGHTALYWYRQSLGQGPEFLIYFQGTGAADDSGLPNDRFFAVRPEGSVSTLKIQRTERGDSAVYLCASSLRGSGELFFGEGSRLTVL.

The chain uses TRBV29-1 and TRBJ2-3; TRBD2 matches 11 bases. V dropped 1 base and J dropped 4; count of bases not matched to a gene: 7. Per germline, CDR1 SQVTM and CDR2 ANQGSEA. The length of the CDR3 is 16 residues. CDR3 coding DNA: TGCAGCGTTGAAGGTCCACTAGCGGGAGTAGCAGATACGCAGTATTTT. Protein product: CSVEGPLAGVADTQYF.

This chain connects TRBV4-3 to TRBJ2-3; D possibly corresponds to TRBD2 (6 bases). Germline values: CDR1 LGHNA, CDR2 YSLEER. The length of the CDR3 is 19 residues. V shed 1 base and J shed 0 bases, with 20 bases lying between them. The CDR3 sequence: CASSQGGGRLATSTDTQYF. The CDR3 bases are TGCGCCAGCAGCCAAGGTGGAGGAAGGCTAGCGACTAGCACAGATACGCAGTATTTT.

The CDR3 DNA sequence: TGTGCCACCAGCAGCGACAGGGGGCATCGGGAGCAGTACTTC. This sequence encodes CATSSDRGHREQYF. The chain joins TRBV15 to TRBJ2-7; TRBD1 matches 10 bases. The CDR3 length is 14 residues. Trimming took 3 bases from V and 7 from J; bases not matched to a gene: 6. The germline V gene encodes CDR1 LNHNV and CDR2 YYDKDF (reference sequence).

A few counts support this clone. The chain is built from TRBV25-1 and TRBJ2-2; 9 bases fit TRBD2. Germline-derived CDR1 and CDR2 are MGHDK and SYGVNS. Germline trimming cut 4 bases from V and 4 bases from J; bases unmatched to any gene: 7. This CDR3 is built from 16 residues. The CDR3 spells CASSGASGKGTGELFF. CDR3 nucleotides: TGTGCCAGCAGTGGGGCTAGCGGGAAAGGCACCGGGGAGCTGTTTTTT.

This clone was seen just once. The chain links TRBV7-1 to TRBJ2-7; D is undetermined. TRBV7-1 qualifies as an ORF whose function is uncertain. The CDR3 loop spans 13 amino acids. The V end was cut by 6 bases, the J end by 0 bases, with 9 bases between. The CDR3 sequence: CASRFGSSYEQYF. In DNA form, the CDR3 reads TGTGCCAGCAGATTTGGCAGCTCCTACGAGCAGTACTTC.

The chain employs TRBV4-3 and TRBJ2-3, with TRBD2 identical over 11 bases. The CDR3 is 16 residues long. With V trimmed by 1 base and J by 6 bases, 6 bases remained unmatched. Germline V CDR1 and CDR2: LGHNA, YSLEER. The CDR3 DNA reads as TGCGCCAGCAGCCAAGGGGAACTAGCGGGAGCGGATACGCAGTATTTT. This sequence encodes CASSQGELAGADTQYF.

V is TRBV19 and J is TRBJ2-7, with TRBD2 identical over 7 bases. V was pared by 3 bases and J by 0 bases, with 2 bases of the junction left unmatched. This CDR3 has 14 amino acids. Germline values: CDR1 LNHDA, CDR2 SQIVND (reference sequence). The CDR3: CASSIGGSSYEQYF. The CDR3 DNA reads as TGTGCCAGTAGTATCGGCGGGAGCTCCTACGAGCAGTACTTC.

This clone was seen a handful of times. The genes are TRBV7-9 and TRBJ1-1, with a tentative D call TRBD1 (5 bases). The germline gives CDR1 SEHNR, CDR2 FQNEAQ (reference sequence). The CDR3 contains 14 residues. V lost 1 base and J lost 4, with 10 bases in between. CDR3 protein: CASSLVGEGTEAFF. The CDR3 DNA sequence: TGTGCCAGCAGCTTAGTAGGGGAGGGCACTGAAGCTTTCTTT.

The chain joins TRBV5-1 to TRBJ1-1; weak D call: TRBD1 (5 bases). Germline V lookup: CDR1 SGHRS, CDR2 YFSETQ. Trimming stripped 1 base from V and 1 base from J, with 11 bases between. This CDR3 contains 15 residues. This CDR3 reads CASSLSGTGNTEAFF. CDR3 DNA sequence: TGCGCCAGCAGCTTGTCCGGGACGGGGAACACTGAAGCTTTCTTT.

CDR3 nucleotide sequence: TGTGCCAGCACTACCCGAGGGGGGACTGAAGCTTTCTTT. Translation: CASTTRGGTEAFF. This chain uses TRBV6-1 with TRBJ1-1; a possible D gene is TRBD1 (6 bases). CDR1 is MNHNS and CDR2 is SASEGT in the germline V gene. Trimming cost V 7 bases and J 5 bases, with 14 bases left between them. The CDR3 is 13 amino acids.

This clone was seen a few times. V gene TRBV7-9 combines with J gene TRBJ1-1, with D possibly matching TRBD1 (6 bases). From germline, CDR1 is SEHNR and CDR2 FQNEAQ (reference sequence). The V end lost 5 bases, the J end lost 4 bases, and 17 bases lay between the germline ends. This CDR3 has 15 residues. Here the CDR3 reads CASSQGPKEGTEAFF. In nucleotides, the CDR3 is TGTGCCAGCAGCCAGGGGCCGAAGGAGGGCACTGAAGCTTTCTTT.

The V call is TRBV5-6, the J call TRBJ2-7; D might be TRBD2 (5 bases). The CDR3 covers 15 residues. Per germline, CDR1 SGHDT and CDR2 YYEEEE. V lost 0 bases and J lost 0, with 10 bases in between. CDR3 nucleotide sequence: TGTGCCAGCAGCTTGGTTTCGGGGAGCTCCTACGAGCAGTACTTC. Its protein product is CASSLVSGSSYEQYF.

J is TRBJ1-5 and V is TRBV20-1; no reliable D call. This CDR3 comprises 10 residues. Trimming stripped 6 bases from V and 4 bases from J, with 4 bases between. Germline V lookup: CDR1 DFQATT, CDR2 SNEGSKA (reference sequence). CDR3 DNA: TGCAGTGCCTCGAATCAGCCCCAGCATTTT. Translated, it gives CSASNQPQHF.

This clone has just a few counts. The chain uses TRBV9 and TRBJ1-5; D gene uncertain. The CDR3 runs to 15 residues. V was clipped by 2 bases and J by 3 bases, with 12 bases between them. Germline V gives CDR1 SGDLS, CDR2 YYNGEE. The CDR3 region has the DNA TGTGCCAGCAGCGTTGGCGGGAAGATCAATCAGCCCCAGCATTTT. It translates to CASSVGGKINQPQHF.

The V gene is TRBV9, the J gene TRBJ1-5, with 10 bases that match TRBD1. Per germline, CDR1 SGDLS and CDR2 YYNGEE. V lost 4 bases and J lost 5; bases outside the gene matches: 3. This CDR3 is 14 amino acids long. Here the CDR3 reads CASSLGQGDQPQHF. Written as DNA, the CDR3 is TGTGCCAGCAGCCTCGGACAGGGGGATCAGCCCCAGCATTTT.

Only one count was recorded for this clone. The rearrangement uses TRBV11-2 and TRBJ1-3, with 8 bases fitting TRBD1. With 3 bases clipped from V and 0 bases from J, the junction kept 4 bases outside the gene matches. The V gene's germline CDR1 is SGHAT and CDR2 FQNNGV. The CDR3 covers 16 residues. This CDR3 is CASSFLQGASGNTIYF. The CDR3 nucleotides are TGTGCCAGCAGCTTTCTCCAGGGGGCCTCTGGAAACACCATATATTTT.

The gene calls are TRBV6-5 and TRBJ1-3; 9 nucleotides align to TRBD1. CDR3 length: 15 amino acids. Germline assignment: CDR1 MNHEY and CDR2 SVGAGI. Trimming cost V 6 bases and J 2 bases; bases outside gene matches: 5. CDR3 residues: CASRSTGGPGNTIYF. The CDR3 coding sequence is TGTGCCAGCAGATCTACAGGGGGCCCTGGAAACACCATATATTTT.

The gene calls are TRBV7-9 and TRBJ2-3; TRBD2 agrees at 9 bases. Germline assignment: CDR1 SEHNR and CDR2 FQNEAQ (reference sequence). This CDR3 has 15 residues. The trim removed 4 bases at V and 2 bases at J, leaving 4 bases unmatched. The CDR3 here is CASSSKREVTDTQYF. CDR3 sequence (DNA): TGTGCCAGCAGCTCGAAGCGGGAGGTCACAGATACGCAGTATTTT.